This TCR beta chain stems from a study of blood T cell repertoires in COVID-19. As originally analysed: Reference gene primer amplification gave nucleated cell count estimates. The method was immunoSEQ multiplex PCR; TCRdb's version includes in-frame clones alone and lacks a portion of them. That table gives V, J and clone size, and the DNA gave D and trimming. The sample has about 170,000 clones, 79% seen once. Study members were between roughly 18 and 100 years old and lived in 20 to 30 US regions. Germline values: CDR1 MDHEN, CDR2 SYDVKM. With 5 bases removed from V and 2 bases from J, the gap between germline ends came to 15 bases. The CDR3 contains 15 residues.

The source is a woman in her 70s in a cohort exposed to, infected with or recovered from COVID-19 (not recorded which). The specimen was PBMCs or T cells enriched from blood (not recorded which). This chain uses TRBV28 with TRBJ1-2; D unclear. The CDR3 nucleotides read TGTGCCAGCAGTACCCAATCGACCGGGAACTATGGCTACACCTTC. Encoded protein: CASSTQSTGNYGYTF.